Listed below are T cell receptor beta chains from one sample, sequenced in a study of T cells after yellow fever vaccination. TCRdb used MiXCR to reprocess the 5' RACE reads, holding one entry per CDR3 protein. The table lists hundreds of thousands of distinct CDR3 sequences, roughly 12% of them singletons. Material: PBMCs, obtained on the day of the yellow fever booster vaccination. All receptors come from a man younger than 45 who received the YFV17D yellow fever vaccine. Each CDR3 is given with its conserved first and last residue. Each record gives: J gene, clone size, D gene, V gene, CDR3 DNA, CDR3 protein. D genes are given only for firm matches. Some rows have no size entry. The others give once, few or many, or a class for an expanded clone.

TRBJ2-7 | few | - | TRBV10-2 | TGCGCCAGCAGTGAGTCGCACTTCCGAGCCTACGAGCAGTACTTC | CASSESHFRAYEQYF
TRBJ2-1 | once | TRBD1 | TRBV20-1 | TGCAGTGCTGCGACAGGGGGGCGAAACAATGAGCAGTTCTTC | CSAATGGRNNEQFF
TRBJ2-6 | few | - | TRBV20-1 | TGCAGTGCTAAAAGAGGGGACTCTGGGGCCAACGTCCTGACTTTC | CSAKRGDSGANVLTF
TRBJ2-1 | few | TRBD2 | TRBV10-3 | TGTGCCATCAGTGCTGGGACTAGCTACTACAATGAGCAGTTCTTC | CAISAGTSYYNEQFF
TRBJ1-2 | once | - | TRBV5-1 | TGCGCCAGCAGCTTGGTAGGGGCGGTCGGCTATGGCTACACCTTC | CASSLVGAVGYGYTF
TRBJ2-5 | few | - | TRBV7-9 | TGTGCCAGCAGTACCCCTGACAGTCCAGCCAGGGAGACCCAGTACTTC | CASSTPDSPARETQYF
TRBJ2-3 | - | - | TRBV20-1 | TGCAGTGCTAGGCTTGTTCGGGAGCGCCATACGCAGTATTTT | CSARLVRERHTQYF
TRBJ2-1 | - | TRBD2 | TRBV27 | TGTGCCAGCAGTCCCGACGGCGGGAGCTCCTACAATGAGCAGTTCTTC | CASSPDGGSSYNEQFF
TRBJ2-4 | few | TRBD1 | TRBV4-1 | TGCGCCAGCAGCCAAGTCCTACCGGGACAGGGGGTGAAAGTAGCCAAAAACATTCAGTACTTC | CASSQVLPGQGVKVAKNIQYF
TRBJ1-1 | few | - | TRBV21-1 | TGTGCCAGCAGCAAAGTAGAGACTCATAACACTGAAGCTTTCTTT | CASSKVETHNTEAFF
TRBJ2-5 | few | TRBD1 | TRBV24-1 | TGTGCCACCAGTAACCCGGGACAGGGGACTCAAGAGACCCAGTACTTC | CATSNPGQGTQETQYF
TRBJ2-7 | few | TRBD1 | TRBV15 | TGTGCCACCAGCAGAGATAGGGGGCTACGGGACGAGCAGTACTTC | CATSRDRGLRDEQYF
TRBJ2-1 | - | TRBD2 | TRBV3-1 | TGTGCCAGCAGCCTTCAACCTAGCGGAAGCTCCTACAATGAGCAGTTCTTC | CASSLQPSGSSYNEQFF
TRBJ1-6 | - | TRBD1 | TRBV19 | TGTGCCAGTACCTTTGGGGACAGGGCCGCACCCCTCCACTTT | CASTFGDRAAPLHF
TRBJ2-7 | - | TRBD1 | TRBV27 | TGTGCCAGCAGTTTTTCTGGACCGGGACAGAGCTACGAGCAGTACTTC | CASSFSGPGQSYEQYF
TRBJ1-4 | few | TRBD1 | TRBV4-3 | TGCGCCAGCAGCCAAAGACAGGGGAATGAAAAACTGTTTTTT | CASSQRQGNEKLFF
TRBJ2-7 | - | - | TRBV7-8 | TGTGCCAGCAGCCCGAGAGGGGGACTCCTAATCGAGCAGTACTTC | CASSPRGGLLIEQYF
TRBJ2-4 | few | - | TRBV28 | TGTGCCAGCGGATTTGGCGGGAAATTAGCCAAAAACATTCAGTACTTC | CASGFGGKLAKNIQYF
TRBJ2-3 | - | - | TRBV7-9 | TGTGCCAGCAGCTCCATGTCAGATACGCAGTATTTT | CASSSMSDTQYF
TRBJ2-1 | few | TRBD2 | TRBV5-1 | TGCGCCAGCAGCAGTCCGACTAGCGGGGGCAATGAGCAGTTCTTC | CASSSPTSGGNEQFF
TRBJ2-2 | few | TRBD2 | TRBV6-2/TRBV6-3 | TGTGCCAGCAGTCCCCGACTAGCGTCATACGGGGAGCTGTTTTTT | CASSPRLASYGELFF
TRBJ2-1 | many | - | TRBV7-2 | TGTGCCAGCAGCTCCCCAGAATTTAGTGAGCAGTTCTTC | CASSSPEFSEQFF
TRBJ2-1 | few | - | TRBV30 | TGTGCCTGGAGCATTGCCGGATCGGAGCAGTTCTTC | CAWSIAGSEQFF
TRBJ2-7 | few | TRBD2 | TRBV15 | TGTGCCACCAGCCCGGGGGGATCCGGCTCCTACGAGCAGTACTTC | CATSPGGSGSYEQYF
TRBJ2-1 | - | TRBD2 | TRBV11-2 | TGTGCCAGCAGACTTAGCGGGAGTGGTTGGAATGAGCAGTTCTTC | CASRLSGSGWNEQFF
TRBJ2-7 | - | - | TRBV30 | TGTGCCTGGACTGTATCGGGAGAGGGCGAGCAGTACTTC | CAWTVSGEGEQYF
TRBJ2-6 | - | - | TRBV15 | TGTGCCACCGGTAGTCATGCCTCTGGGGCCAACGTCCTGACTTTC | CATGSHASGANVLTF
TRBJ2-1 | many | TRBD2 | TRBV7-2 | TGTGCCAGCAGCTCACTCGGACTAGCGGTGGGGAATGAGCAGTTCTTC | CASSSLGLAVGNEQFF
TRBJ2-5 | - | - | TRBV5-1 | TGCGCCAGCCATCAGAGTGGAGAGACCCAGTACTTC | CASHQSGETQYF
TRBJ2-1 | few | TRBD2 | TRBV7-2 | TGTGCCAGCAGCTTATTGGGCGGGAGTGTCAATGAGCAGTTCTTC | CASSLLGGSVNEQFF
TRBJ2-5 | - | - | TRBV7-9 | TGTGCCAGCAGCTTAGTTGGAGACTTGGGAGAGACCCAGTACTTC | CASSLVGDLGETQYF
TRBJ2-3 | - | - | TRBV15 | TGTGCCACCAGCAGAGTTCCCTGGGCCGGTAGCACAGATACGCAGTATTTT | CATSRVPWAGSTDTQYF
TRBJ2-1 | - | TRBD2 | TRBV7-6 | TGTGCCAGCAGCCGAGGACTAGCTCGGGAGCAGTTCTTC | CASSRGLAREQFF
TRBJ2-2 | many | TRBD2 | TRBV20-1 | TGCAGTGCTCACCACCTTCTAGCGGGAGGGCCCTCGGACGCCGGGGAGCTGTTTTTT | CSAHHLLAGGPSDAGELFF
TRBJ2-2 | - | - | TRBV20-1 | TGCAGTGCTAGGGAAACGAACACCGGGGAGCTGTTTTTT | CSARETNTGELFF
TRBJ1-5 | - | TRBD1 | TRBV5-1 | TGCGCCAGCAGCTCGAACAGGGGAGGCAGCAATCAGCCCCAGCATTTT | CASSSNRGGSNQPQHF
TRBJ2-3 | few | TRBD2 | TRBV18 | TGTGCCAGCGCTGCCGGGACTAGCGGGAGCGGAACAGATACGCAGTATTTT | CASAAGTSGSGTDTQYF
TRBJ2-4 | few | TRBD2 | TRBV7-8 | TGTGCCAGCAGCTTTAGCGGGAGTCGGGGTGGAGAAAACATTCAGTACTTC | CASSFSGSRGGENIQYF
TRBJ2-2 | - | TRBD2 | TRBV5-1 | TGCGCCAGCAGCCCGTTGACTAGCGGGAGCGGCGGGGAGCTGTTTTTT | CASSPLTSGSGGELFF
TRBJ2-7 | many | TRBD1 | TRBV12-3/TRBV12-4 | TGTGCCAGCAGCCGACAGGGCAATTACGAGCAGTACTTC | CASSRQGNYEQYF
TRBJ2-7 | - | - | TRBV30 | TGTGCCTGGACGCTAGGGGGCTACGAGCAGTACTTC | CAWTLGGYEQYF